This paragraph reports one T cell receptor (beta chain). These data come from a study of Graves' ophthalmopathy and Graves' hyperthyroidism. Study summary: Stable hyperthyroidism meant no ophthalmopathy within 18 months of follow-up.

Germline V gene lookup returns CDR1 SEHNR and CDR2 FQNEAQ (reference sequence). This CDR3 has 17 amino acids. V was shortened by 2 bases and J by 3 bases, with 19 bases between the two germline ends. CDR3 regions of TCR beta were amplified from RNA transcripts. The library came from an HTBI-primed first-round RT-PCR and a second-round multiplex PCR. TCRdb analysed the multiplex PCR reads with MiXCR anew, one entry per CDR3 protein. The repertoire consists of around 1.1 million distinct CDR3 sequences, with about 38% occurring once and the leading ten covering approximately 12%. Clinical symptoms and serum thyroxine were used for diagnosis; TRAb, thyroid ultrasound and orbital computed tomography were also relied on.

The clonotype comes from an adult man with Graves' hyperthyroidism. This sequence joins TRBV7-9 and TRBJ2-5; D is unresolved. What was sequenced was peripheral blood or thyroid tissue (not recorded which). CDR3 sequence: CASSLNWAGDPEETQYF. DNA of the CDR3: TGTGCCAGCAGCTTAAATTGGGCAGGAGATCCAGAAGAGACCCAGTACTTC.